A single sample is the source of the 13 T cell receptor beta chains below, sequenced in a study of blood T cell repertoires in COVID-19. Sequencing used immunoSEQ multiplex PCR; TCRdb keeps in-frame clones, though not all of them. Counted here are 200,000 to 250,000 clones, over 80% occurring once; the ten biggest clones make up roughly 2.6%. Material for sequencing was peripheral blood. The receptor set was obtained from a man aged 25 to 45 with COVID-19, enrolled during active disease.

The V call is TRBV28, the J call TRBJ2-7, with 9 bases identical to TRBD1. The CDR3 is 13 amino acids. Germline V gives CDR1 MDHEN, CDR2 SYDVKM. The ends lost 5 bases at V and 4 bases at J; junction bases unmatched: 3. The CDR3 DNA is TGTGCCAGCAGTGGGACAGGGACATACGAGCAGTACTTC. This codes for CASSGTGTYEQYF.

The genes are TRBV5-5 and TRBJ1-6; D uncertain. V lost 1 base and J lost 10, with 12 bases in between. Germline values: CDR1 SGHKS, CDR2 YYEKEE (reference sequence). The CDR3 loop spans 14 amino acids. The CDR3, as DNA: TGTGCCAGCAGCTTGCCAAGGGAGAGGTCACCCCTCCACTTT. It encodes CASSLPRERSPLHF.

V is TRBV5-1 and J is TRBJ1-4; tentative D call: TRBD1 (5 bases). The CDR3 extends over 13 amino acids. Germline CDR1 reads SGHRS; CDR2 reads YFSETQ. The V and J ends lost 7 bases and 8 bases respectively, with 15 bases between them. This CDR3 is CASGDLGVEKLFF. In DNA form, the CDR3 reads TGCGCCAGCGGGGATCTAGGGGTCGAAAAACTGTTTTTT.

In DNA, the CDR3 is TGTGCCAGCAGCAGGACAGGGGGCTCTGGGGCCAACGTCCTGACTTTC. It is translated as CASSRTGGSGANVLTF. The genes are TRBV7-3 and TRBJ2-6; TRBD1 agrees at 10 bases. J was trimmed by 0 bases and V by 5 bases; bases with no gene match: 1. CDR1 is SGHTA and CDR2 is FQGTGA in the germline V gene. The length of the CDR3 is 16 residues.

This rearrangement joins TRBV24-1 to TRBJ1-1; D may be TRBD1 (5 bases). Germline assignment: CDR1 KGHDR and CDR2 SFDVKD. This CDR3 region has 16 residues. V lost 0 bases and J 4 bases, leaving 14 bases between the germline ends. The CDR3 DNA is TGTGCCACCAGTGATTTGAGGGGTCTGGAAGGCACTGAAGCTTTCTTT. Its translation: CATSDLRGLEGTEAFF.

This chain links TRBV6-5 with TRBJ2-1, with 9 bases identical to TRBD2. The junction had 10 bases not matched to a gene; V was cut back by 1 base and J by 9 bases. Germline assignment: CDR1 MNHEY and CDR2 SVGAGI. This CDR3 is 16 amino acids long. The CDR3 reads CASSYWASGVSSEQFF. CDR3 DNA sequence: TGTGCCAGCAGTTACTGGGCTAGCGGGGTATCGAGTGAGCAGTTCTTC.

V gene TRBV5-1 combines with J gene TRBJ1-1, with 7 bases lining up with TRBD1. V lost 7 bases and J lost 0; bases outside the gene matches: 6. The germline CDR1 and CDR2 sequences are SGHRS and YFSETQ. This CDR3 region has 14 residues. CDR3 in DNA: TGCGCCAGCTCGGGACAGTACGTGAACACTGAAGCTTTCTTT. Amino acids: CASSGQYVNTEAFF.

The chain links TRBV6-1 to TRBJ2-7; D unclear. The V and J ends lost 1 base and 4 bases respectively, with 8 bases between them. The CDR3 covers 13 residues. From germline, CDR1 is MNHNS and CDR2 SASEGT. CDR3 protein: CASSEGPSYEQYF. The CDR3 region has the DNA TGTGCCAGCAGTGAAGGTCCGTCTTACGAGCAGTACTTC.

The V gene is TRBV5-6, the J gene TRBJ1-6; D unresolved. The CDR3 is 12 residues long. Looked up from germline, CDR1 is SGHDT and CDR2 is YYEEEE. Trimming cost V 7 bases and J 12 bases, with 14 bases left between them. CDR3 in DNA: TGTGCCAGCGATAGGAGTAATGGACCCCTCCACTTT. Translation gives CASDRSNGPLHF.

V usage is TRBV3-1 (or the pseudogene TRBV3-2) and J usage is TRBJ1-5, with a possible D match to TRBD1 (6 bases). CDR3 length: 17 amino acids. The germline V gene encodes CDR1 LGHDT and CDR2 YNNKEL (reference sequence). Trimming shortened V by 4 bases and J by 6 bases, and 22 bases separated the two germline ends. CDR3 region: CASSRGPNRAGIQPQHF. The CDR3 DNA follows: TGTGCCAGCAGCCGGGGACCTAACAGGGCAGGTATTCAGCCCCAGCATTTT.

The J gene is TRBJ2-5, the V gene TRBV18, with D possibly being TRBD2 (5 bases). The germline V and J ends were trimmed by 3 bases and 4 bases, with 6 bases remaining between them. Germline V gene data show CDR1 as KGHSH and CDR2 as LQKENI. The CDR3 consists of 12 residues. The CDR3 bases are TGTGCCAGCTCACCCGAGGGAGAGACCCAGTACTTC. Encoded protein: CASSPEGETQYF.

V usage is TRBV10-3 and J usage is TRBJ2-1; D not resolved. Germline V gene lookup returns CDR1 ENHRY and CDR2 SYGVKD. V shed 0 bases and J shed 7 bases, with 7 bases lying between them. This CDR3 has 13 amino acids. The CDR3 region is CAISESMENEQFF. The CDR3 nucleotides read TGTGCCATCAGTGAGTCGATGGAGAATGAGCAGTTCTTC.

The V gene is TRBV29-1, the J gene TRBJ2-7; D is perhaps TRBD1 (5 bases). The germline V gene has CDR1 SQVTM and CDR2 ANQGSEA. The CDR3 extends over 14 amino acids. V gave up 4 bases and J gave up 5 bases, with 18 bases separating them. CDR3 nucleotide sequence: TGCAGCGTTGGGAAGGTAGCAGGGTTGGACGAGCAGTACTTC. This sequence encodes CSVGKVAGLDEQYF.